These 8 T cell receptor beta chains were sequenced from one sample in a study of T cells in localized non-small cell lung cancer. Clones were sequenced by immunoSEQ multiplex PCR, and TCRdb holds only the in-frame ones, with some missing. Of about 47,000 clones in the sample, about 86% are singletons; the top ten hold over 2%. Here the sequenced sample was PBMCs, taken before any cancer treatment. These receptors were taken from a man aged 40 to 69 with stage II lung adenocarcinoma.

CDR3 DNA: TGTGCCAGCAGCTTACAGAGGGACGAGACCCAGTACTTC. Translated, it gives CASSLQRDETQYF. The chain recombines TRBV7-3 with TRBJ2-5; D might be TRBD1 or TRBD2, each matching 5 bases. This CDR3 has 13 residues. The V end was cut by 2 bases, the J end by 5 bases, with 9 bases between. Germline V lookup: CDR1 SGHTA, CDR2 FQGTGA.

This clone was picked up one time. The J gene is TRBJ2-7, the V gene TRBV14; perhaps TRBD2 as D (5 bases). This CDR3 spans 12 amino acids. The germline V and J ends were trimmed by 4 bases and 6 bases, with 10 bases remaining between them. Germline values: CDR1 SGHDN, CDR2 FVKESK. The chain's CDR3 is CASSPGVPEQYV. The CDR3 coding sequence is TGTGCCAGCAGCCCCGGGGTACCCGAGCAGTACGTC.

DNA for the CDR3: TGTGCCAGCAGTGAAGCGGGGGGGCCCTACAATGAGCAGTTCTTC. Encoded protein: CASSEAGGPYNEQFF. V usage is TRBV25-1 and J usage is TRBJ2-1, with 9 bases identical to TRBD2. CDR1 is MGHDK, CDR2 SYGVNS, per germline. The CDR3 consists of 15 residues. V trimming: 2 bases; J trimming: 2 bases; junction bases outside the gene matches: 1.

The V gene is TRBV10-3, the J gene TRBJ2-6; D possibly matches TRBD1 or TRBD2 (7 bases each). Germline CDR1 is ENHRY and CDR2 is SYGVKD. V was trimmed by 10 bases and J by 2 bases, leaving 15 bases between them. The CDR3 consists of 15 residues. CDR3 in amino acids: CATRGGAAGANVLTF. CDR3 bases: TGTGCCACCAGGGGGGGGGCTGCTGGGGCCAACGTCCTGACTTTC.

The rearrangement links TRBV4-1 to TRBJ1-2; a possible D gene is TRBD1 (5 bases). V shed 1 base and J shed 3 bases, with 9 bases lying between them. The CDR3 is 14 amino acids. Germline V gene sequence: CDR1 MGHRA, CDR2 YSYEKL. Here the CDR3 reads CASSQGGRDYGYTF. CDR3 DNA sequence: TGCGCCAGCAGCCAAGGAGGCAGGGACTATGGCTACACCTTC.

V gene TRBV5-1 combines with J gene TRBJ2-5; D possibly matches TRBD1 or TRBD2 (5 bases each). The CDR3 length is 15 residues. Germline CDR1 SGHRS, CDR2 YFSETQ. The germline V and J ends were trimmed by 0 bases and 2 bases, with 11 bases remaining between them. The CDR3 sequence is CASSLETWGQETQYF. The CDR3 region has the DNA TGCGCCAGCAGCTTGGAAACTTGGGGGCAAGAGACCCAGTACTTC.

The chain has TRBV7-3 and TRBJ2-5, with 7 bases that match TRBD2. V dropped 2 bases and J dropped 5; count of bases not matched to a gene: 8. The CDR3 sequence is 15 residues long. CDR1 and CDR2 (germline): SGHTA, FQGTGA. The CDR3 DNA follows: TGTGCCAGCAGCTTACAGAGCGGGGAGGGTGAGACCCAGTACTTC. This gives the protein CASSLQSGEGETQYF.

J is TRBJ1-3 and V is TRBV6-5; perhaps TRBD1 as D (6 bases). The V end was cut by 7 bases, the J end by 1 base, with 8 bases between. The CDR3 extends over 13 amino acids. Looked up from germline, CDR1 is MNHEY and CDR2 is SVGAGI. The CDR3 DNA reads as TGTGCCAGCAACACAGGGTCTGGAAACACCATATATTTT. Residues: CASNTGSGNTIYF.